The 17 T cell receptor beta chains given below trace back to one sample, sequenced in a study of cytomegalovirus exposure and HLA in healthy donors. The PCR used 60 Vbeta and 13 Jbeta primers. Clones were read by immunoSEQ multiplex PCR, and TCRdb kept only the in-frame ones, dropping some. The sample lists approximately 160,000 clones; about 80% were seen once. The sequenced sample consisted of PBMCs. The receptors originated from a girl between 10 and 17 years old in good health and CMV-seropositive.

This clone was counted a single time. The chain has TRBV5-1 and TRBJ2-5, with 10 nucleotides matching TRBD2. Germline V lookup: CDR1 SGHRS, CDR2 YFSETQ. Trimming took 4 bases from V and 5 from J; bases not matched to a gene: 14. The CDR3 is made up of 17 amino acids. CDR3 loop: CASSLARSGGFDETQYF. CDR3 coding DNA: TGCGCCAGCAGCCTAGCCCGTAGCGGGGGGTTCGATGAGACCCAGTACTTC. Variable domain in full (rest from reference TRBV5-1 and TRBJ2-5): KAGVTQTPRYLIKTRGQQVTLSCSPISGHRSVSWYQQTPGQGLQFLFEYFSETQRNKGNFPGRFSGRQFSNSRSEMNVSTLELGDSALYLCASSLARSGGFDETQYFGPGTRLLVL.

The rearrangement joins TRBV7-6 to TRBJ2-5; 7 bases align to TRBD2. This CDR3 region has 16 residues. Trimming cost V 1 base and J 4 bases; bases outside gene matches: 9. From germline, CDR1 is SGHVS and CDR2 FNYEAQ. The CDR3 reads CASSLEPRERPETQYF. The CDR3 nucleotides read TGTGCCAGCAGCTTAGAGCCGCGGGAGAGGCCAGAGACCCAGTACTTC.

The rearrangement links TRBV28 to TRBJ1-1; TRBD1 is a possible D gene (5 bases). The CDR3 is made up of 15 amino acids. Germline V gene lookup returns CDR1 MDHEN and CDR2 SYDVKM. Trimming shortened V by 6 bases and J by 5 bases, and 19 bases separated the two germline ends. Written as DNA, the CDR3 is TGTGCCAGCAGCCTCGACTGGGGGGTAAGGACTGAAGCTTTCTTT. Protein sequence: CASSLDWGVRTEAFF.

The genes are TRBV28 and TRBJ2-7, with a possible D match to TRBD1 (6 bases). CDR1 is MDHEN, CDR2 SYDVKM, per germline. Between the trimmed V and J ends, which lost 9 bases and 0 bases, there was a span of 12 bases. The CDR3 spans 13 residues. CDR3 in DNA: TGTGCCAGTGTGGAGGACAGCTCCTACGAGCAGTACTTC. It specifies CASVEDSSYEQYF. The entire variable domain, with the rest obtained from reference TRBV28 and TRBJ2-7, is as follows: DVKVTQSSRYLVKRTGEKVFLECVQDMDHENMFWYRQDPGLGLRLIYFSYDVKMKEKGDIPEGYSVSREKKERFSLILESASTNQTSMYLCASVEDSSYEQYFGPGTRLTVT.

J is TRBJ2-3 and V is TRBV9; 9 bases align to TRBD2. The CDR3 is 14 residues long. Trimming took 3 bases from V and 5 from J; bases not matched to a gene: 4. Per germline, CDR1 SGDLS and CDR2 YYNGEE. This CDR3 reads CASSGSGSGDTQYF. In DNA form, the CDR3 reads TGTGCCAGCAGCGGTAGCGGGAGTGGAGATACGCAGTATTTT.

CDR3 sequence: CASDPGGSYNEQFF. The CDR3 bases are TGTGCCAGCGACCCCGGGGGGTCGTACAATGAGCAGTTCTTC. J is TRBJ2-1 and V is TRBV5-6; TRBD2 aligns across 7 bases. Germline CDR1 SGHDT, CDR2 YYEEEE. V gave up 7 bases and J gave up 4 bases; unmatched junction bases: 8. The CDR3 loop spans 14 amino acids.

The J gene is TRBJ1-3, the V gene TRBV14; D is perhaps TRBD1 (6 bases). The CDR3 is 14 residues long. V lost 1 base and J 4 bases, leaving 8 bases between the germline ends. Germline CDR1 reads SGHDN; CDR2 reads FVKESK. In DNA, the CDR3 is TGTGCCAGCAGCCAAGTCACAGGGGGAAACACCATATATTTT. It encodes CASSQVTGGNTIYF. The full variable domain, in which reference TRBV14 and TRBJ1-3 provide the parts outside the CDR3, is EAGVTQFPSHSVIEKGQTVTLRCDPISGHDNLYWYRRVMGKEIKFLLHFVKESKQDESGMPNNRFLAERTGGTYSTLKVQPAELEDSGVYFCASSQVTGGNTIYFGEGSWLTVV.

CDR3 loop: CASSARQGRGNTEAFF. In DNA, the CDR3 is TGTGCCAGCAGTGCCCGGCAGGGTCGAGGGAACACTGAAGCTTTCTTT. The chain has TRBV6-1 and TRBJ1-1; D may be TRBD1 (5 bases). The length of the CDR3 is 16 residues. Per germline, CDR1 MNHNS and CDR2 SASEGT. V was shortened by 4 bases and J by 1 base, with 16 bases between the two germline ends.

This sequence joins TRBV4-2 and TRBJ1-2; 12 bases agree with TRBD1. With V trimmed by 0 bases and J by 7 bases, 15 bases remained unmatched. The CDR3 totals 19 residues. Germline V gene data show CDR1 as LGHNA and CDR2 as YNFKEQ. CDR3 DNA sequence: TGTGCCAGCAGCCAAGATGTTGCCGGGACAGGGGGCGCATTTGGTGGCTACACCTTC. Its protein is CASSQDVAGTGGAFGGYTF.

This sequence joins TRBV10-2 and TRBJ1-5; D not resolved. Trimming pared 6 bases from V and 6 bases from J, leaving 18 bases between. CDR3 length equals 15 residues. In germline, CDR1 is WSHSY, CDR2 SAAADI. CDR3 residues: CASRPPLRVSQPQHF. In DNA, the CDR3 is TGCGCCAGCAGACCCCCCCTGAGGGTAAGTCAGCCCCAGCATTTT.

V is TRBV28 and J is TRBJ1-2; 8 bases match TRBD1. Germline CDR1 is MDHEN and CDR2 is SYDVKM. Trimming took 6 bases from V and 2 from J; bases not matched to a gene: 5. The CDR3 spans 14 residues. CDR3: CASSSTGENYGYTF. The CDR3 coding sequence is TGTGCCAGCAGCTCGACAGGGGAGAACTATGGCTACACCTTC.

This rearrangement joins TRBV28 to TRBJ2-2; D perhaps matches TRBD1 (7 bases). V lost 4 bases and J 7 bases, leaving 10 bases between the germline ends. The CDR3 length is 13 residues. From germline, CDR1 is MDHEN and CDR2 SYDVKM. CDR3 bases: TGTGCCAGCAGTTGGCAGGGGGGCGGGGAGCTGTTTTTT. Its protein product is CASSWQGGGELFF.

This sequence joins TRBV6-1 and TRBJ1-3; tentative D call: TRBD1 (6 bases). Germline CDR1 is MNHNS and CDR2 is SASEGT. The CDR3 runs 16 residues. V shed 0 bases and J shed 2 bases, with 11 bases lying between them. Written as DNA, the CDR3 is TGTGCCAGCAGTGAAGCGCAGGGGCGTACTGGAAACACCATATATTTT. Amino acids: CASSEAQGRTGNTIYF.

V usage is TRBV27 and J usage is TRBJ2-5; possibly TRBD2 for D (6 bases). Germline values: CDR1 MNHEY, CDR2 SMNVEV (reference sequence). V was trimmed by 6 bases and J by 4 bases, leaving 18 bases between them. This CDR3 has 15 amino acids. CDR3 coding DNA: TGTGCCAGCAGATCCCTAATTATGGAGGGAGAGACCCAGTACTTC. Amino acids: CASRSLIMEGETQYF.

The V call is TRBV7-9, the J call TRBJ2-1, with 8 bases lining up with TRBD1. From germline, CDR1 is SEHNR and CDR2 FQNEAQ (reference sequence). Trimming removed 2 bases from V and 7 bases from J; junction bases left unmatched: 7. This CDR3 is 15 amino acids long. The CDR3 nucleotides are TGTGCCAGCAGCTTAAGACAGGGGAGAGAGAATGAGCAGTTCTTC. It yields the protein CASSLRQGRENEQFF.

V and J are TRBV29-1 and TRBJ2-3; possible D gene TRBD2, 7 bases. Germline CDR1 is SQVTM and CDR2 is ANQGSEA. V was clipped by 1 base and J by 4 bases, with 24 bases between them. The CDR3 length is 18 residues. The CDR3 sequence: CSVEAASLGRGAADTQYF. The CDR3 DNA reads as TGCAGCGTTGAAGCCGCGTCTCTTGGACGGGGGGCAGCAGATACGCAGTATTTT.

The chain combines TRBV5-6 with TRBJ1-5, with D maybe TRBD1 (5 bases). Per the germline V gene, CDR1 is SGHDT and CDR2 is YYEEEE. The V end lost 4 bases, the J end lost 5 bases, and 19 bases lay between the germline ends. The length of the CDR3 is 16 residues. Here the CDR3 DNA reads TGTGCCAGCAGCGTGGCGGGGGGGTTTAAGGATCAGCCCCAGCATTTT. Amino acid sequence: CASSVAGGFKDQPQHF.